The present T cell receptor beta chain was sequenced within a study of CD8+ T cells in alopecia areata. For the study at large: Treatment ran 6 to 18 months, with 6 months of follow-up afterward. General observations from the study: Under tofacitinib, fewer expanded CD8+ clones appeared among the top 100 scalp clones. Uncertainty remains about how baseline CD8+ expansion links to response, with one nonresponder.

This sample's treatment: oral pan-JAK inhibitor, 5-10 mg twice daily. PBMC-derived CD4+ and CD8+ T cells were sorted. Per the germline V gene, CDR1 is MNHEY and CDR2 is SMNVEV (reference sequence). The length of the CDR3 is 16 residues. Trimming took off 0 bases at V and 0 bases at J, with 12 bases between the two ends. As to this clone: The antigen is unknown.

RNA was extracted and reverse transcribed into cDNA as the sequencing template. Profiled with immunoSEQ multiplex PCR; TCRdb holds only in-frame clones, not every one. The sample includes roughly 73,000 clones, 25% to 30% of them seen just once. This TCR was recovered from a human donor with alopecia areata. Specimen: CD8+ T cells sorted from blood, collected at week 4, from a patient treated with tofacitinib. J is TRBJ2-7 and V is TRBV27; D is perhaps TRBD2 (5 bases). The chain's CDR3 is CASSLSKAVRSYEQYF. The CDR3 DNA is TGTGCCAGCAGTTTATCGAAAGCGGTCCGCTCCTACGAGCAGTACTTC.